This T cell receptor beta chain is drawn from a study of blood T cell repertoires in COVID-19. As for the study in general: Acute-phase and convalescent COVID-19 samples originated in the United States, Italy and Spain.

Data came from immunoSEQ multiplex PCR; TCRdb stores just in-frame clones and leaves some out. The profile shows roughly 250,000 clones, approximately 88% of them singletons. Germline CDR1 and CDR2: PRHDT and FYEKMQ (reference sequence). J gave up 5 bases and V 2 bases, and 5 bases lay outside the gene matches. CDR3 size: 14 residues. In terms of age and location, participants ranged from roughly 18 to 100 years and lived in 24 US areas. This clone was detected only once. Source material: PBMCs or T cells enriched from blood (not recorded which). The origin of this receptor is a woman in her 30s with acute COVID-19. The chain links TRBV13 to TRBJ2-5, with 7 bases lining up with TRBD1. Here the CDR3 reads CASSLLQGLETQYF. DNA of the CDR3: TGTGCCAGCAGCTTACTACAGGGGTTGGAGACCCAGTACTTC.